This TCR beta chain was observed in a study of T cells in tumors after PD-1 blockade. Study background: No patient had prior checkpoint blockade, systemic immunosuppression, or radiotherapy within 4 weeks. Daily vismodegib 150 mg continued in a subset of anti-PD-1-treated patients. General study findings and limits: Approximately 43% of tumor TCR clonotypes were also found in blood.

Of note for this clone: Its antigen is unknown.

Generated by immunoSEQ multiplex PCR, the TCRdb table keeps only in-frame clones and is missing some. The table has over 20,000 clones, 70% to 85% seen once. The origin of this receptor is a human donor with basal cell carcinoma. This material consisted of PBMCs, taken after anti-PD-1 treatment.

The CDR3 nucleotides are TGTGCCAGCAGCTTGGCGCAGGGAAGGGGAAACATTCAGTACTTC. Amino acids: CASSLAQGRGNIQYF. The chain employs TRBV5-6 and TRBJ2-4, with D maybe TRBD1 (5 bases). The germline gives CDR1 SGHDT, CDR2 YYEEEE. The CDR3 loop spans 15 amino acids. V was pared by 0 bases and J by 6 bases, with 13 bases between.